This T cell receptor (beta chain) was obtained from a study of cytomegalovirus exposure and HLA in healthy donors. Study context: The same platform was used for the 120 validation repertoires and the roughly 670 first-cohort repertoires, a later analysis reported.

With respect to this clone: The antigen remains unidentified.

V lost 6 bases and J 1 base, leaving 16 bases between the germline ends. The CDR3 extends over 15 amino acids. The germline gives CDR1 SGHTA, CDR2 FQGNSA. General study points: Altogether, 164 TCR beta chains were recorded as cytomegalovirus-associated. It was confirmed in vitro that a few of the CMV-associated chains were specific for CMV antigens.

The data were produced by immunoSEQ multiplex PCR, yet TCRdb's version contains in-frame clones alone and is incomplete. The data show approximately 220,000 clones, 75% to 90% seen once. The chain joins TRBV7-2 to TRBJ2-7, with D possibly matching TRBD1 (5 bases). The sample taken for sequencing was PBMCs. The source is a woman aged 25-40 years in good health and CMV-seropositive. The CDR3 region has the DNA TGTGCCAGCAGTAAACTCGGACAAGAATCCTACGAGCAGTACTTC. It codes for CASSKLGQESYEQYF.